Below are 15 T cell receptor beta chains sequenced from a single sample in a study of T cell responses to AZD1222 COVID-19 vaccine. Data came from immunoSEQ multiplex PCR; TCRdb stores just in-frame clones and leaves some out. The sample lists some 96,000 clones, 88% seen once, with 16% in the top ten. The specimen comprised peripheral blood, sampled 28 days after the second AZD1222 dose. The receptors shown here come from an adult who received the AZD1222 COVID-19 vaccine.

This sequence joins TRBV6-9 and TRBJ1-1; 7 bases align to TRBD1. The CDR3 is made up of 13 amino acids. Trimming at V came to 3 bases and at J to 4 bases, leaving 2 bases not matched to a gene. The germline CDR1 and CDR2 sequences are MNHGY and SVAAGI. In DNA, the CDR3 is TGTGCCAGCAGTTACGACAGGGCCACTGAAGCTTTCTTT. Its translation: CASSYDRATEAFF.

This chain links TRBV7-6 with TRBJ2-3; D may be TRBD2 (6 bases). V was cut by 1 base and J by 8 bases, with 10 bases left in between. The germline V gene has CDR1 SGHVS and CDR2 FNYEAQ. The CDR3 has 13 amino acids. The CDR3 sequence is CASSLGAEGTQYF. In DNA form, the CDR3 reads TGTGCCAGCAGCTTAGGAGCGGAGGGTACGCAGTATTTT.

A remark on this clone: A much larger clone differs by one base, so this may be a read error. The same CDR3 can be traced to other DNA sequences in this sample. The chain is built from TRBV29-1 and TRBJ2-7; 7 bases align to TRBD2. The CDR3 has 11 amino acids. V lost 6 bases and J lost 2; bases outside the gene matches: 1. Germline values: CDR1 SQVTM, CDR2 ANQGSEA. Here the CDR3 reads CSVGGAYEQYF. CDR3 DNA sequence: TGCAGCGTGGGGGGGGCCTACGAGCAGTACTTC.

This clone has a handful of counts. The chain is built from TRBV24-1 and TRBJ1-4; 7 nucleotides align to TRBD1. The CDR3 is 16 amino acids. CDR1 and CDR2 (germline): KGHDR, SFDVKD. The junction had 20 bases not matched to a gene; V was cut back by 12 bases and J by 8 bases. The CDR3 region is CAGKKCSETGREKLFF. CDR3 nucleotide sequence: TGTGCCGGCAAAAAGTGTTCCGAGACAGGGAGGGAAAAACTGTTTTTT.

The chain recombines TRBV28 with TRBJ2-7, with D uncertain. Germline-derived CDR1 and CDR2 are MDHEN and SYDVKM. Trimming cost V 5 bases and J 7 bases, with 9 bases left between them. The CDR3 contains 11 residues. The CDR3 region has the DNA TGTGCCAGCAGTCAGGTATTGGAGCAGTACTTC. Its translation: CASSQVLEQYF.

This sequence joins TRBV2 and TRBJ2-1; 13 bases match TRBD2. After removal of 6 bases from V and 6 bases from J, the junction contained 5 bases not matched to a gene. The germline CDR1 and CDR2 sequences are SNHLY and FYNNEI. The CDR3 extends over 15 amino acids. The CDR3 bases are TGTGCCAGCAGCCCGACTAGCGGGAGGCCCAATGAGCAGTTCTTC. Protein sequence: CASSPTSGRPNEQFF. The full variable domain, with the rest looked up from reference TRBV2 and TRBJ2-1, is EPEVTQTPSHQVTQMGQEVILRCVPISNHLYFYWYRQILGQKVEFLVSFYNNEISEKSEIFDDQFSVERPDGSNFTLKIRSTKLEDSAMYFCASSPTSGRPNEQFFGPGTRLTVL.

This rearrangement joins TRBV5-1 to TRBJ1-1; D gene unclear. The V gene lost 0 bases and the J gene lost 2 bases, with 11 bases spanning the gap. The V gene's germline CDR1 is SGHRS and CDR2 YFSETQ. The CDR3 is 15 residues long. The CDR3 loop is CASSLVFSGNTEAFF. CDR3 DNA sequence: TGCGCCAGCAGCTTGGTTTTCTCGGGTAACACTGAAGCTTTCTTT. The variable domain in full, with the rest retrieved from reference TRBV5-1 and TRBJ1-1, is KAGVTQTPRYLIKTRGQQVTLSCSPISGHRSVSWYQQTPGQGLQFLFEYFSETQRNKGNFPGRFSGRQFSNSRSEMNVSTLELGDSALYLCASSLVFSGNTEAFFGQGTRLTVV.

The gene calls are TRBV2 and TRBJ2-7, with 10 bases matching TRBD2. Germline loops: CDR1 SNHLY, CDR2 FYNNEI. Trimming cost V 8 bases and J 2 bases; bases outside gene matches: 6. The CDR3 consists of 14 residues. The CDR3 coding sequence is TGTGCCAGCTCCCGCCTAGCGGGAGCCTACGAGCAGTACTTC. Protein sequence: CASSRLAGAYEQYF.

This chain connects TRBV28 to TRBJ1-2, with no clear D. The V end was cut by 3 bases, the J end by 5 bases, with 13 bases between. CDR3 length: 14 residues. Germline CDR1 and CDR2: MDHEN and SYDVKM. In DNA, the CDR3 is TGTGCCAGCAGTTTGACGGGTGTTCGGTATGGCTACACCTTC. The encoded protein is CASSLTGVRYGYTF.

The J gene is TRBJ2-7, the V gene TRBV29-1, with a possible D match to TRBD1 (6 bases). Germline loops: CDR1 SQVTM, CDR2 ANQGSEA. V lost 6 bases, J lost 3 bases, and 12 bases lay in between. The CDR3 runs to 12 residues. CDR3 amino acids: CSVVDRIYEQYF. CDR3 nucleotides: TGCAGCGTGGTTGACAGGATCTACGAGCAGTACTTC.

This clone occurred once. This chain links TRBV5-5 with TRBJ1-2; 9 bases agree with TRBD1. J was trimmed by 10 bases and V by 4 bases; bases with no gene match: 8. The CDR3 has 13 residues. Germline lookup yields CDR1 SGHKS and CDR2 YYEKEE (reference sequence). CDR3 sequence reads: CASSLGQGPLYTF. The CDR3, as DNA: TGTGCCAGCAGCCTAGGACAGGGGCCTCTCTACACCTTC.

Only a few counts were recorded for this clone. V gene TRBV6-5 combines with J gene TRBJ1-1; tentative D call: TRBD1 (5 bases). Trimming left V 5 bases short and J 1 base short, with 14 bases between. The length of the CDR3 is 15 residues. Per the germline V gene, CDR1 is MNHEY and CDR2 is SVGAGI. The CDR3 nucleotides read TGTGCCAGCAGTACTCGACAGCTGCCGAACACTGAAGCTTTCTTT. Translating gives CASSTRQLPNTEAFF.

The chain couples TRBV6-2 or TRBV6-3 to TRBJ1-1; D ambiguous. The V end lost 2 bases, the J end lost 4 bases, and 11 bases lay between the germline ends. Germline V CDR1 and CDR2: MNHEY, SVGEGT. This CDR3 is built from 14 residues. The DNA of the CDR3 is TGTGCCAGCAGTTACCGGGCGCAGAGCACTGAAGCTTTCTTT. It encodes CASSYRAQSTEAFF.

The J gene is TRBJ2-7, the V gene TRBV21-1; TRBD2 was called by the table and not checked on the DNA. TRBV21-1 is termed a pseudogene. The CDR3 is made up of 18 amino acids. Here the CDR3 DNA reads TGTGCCAGCAGCAATCTTTGGGAGCGGCCTGCCCGCCCCTACGAGCAGTACTTC. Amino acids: CASSNLWERPARPYEQYF.

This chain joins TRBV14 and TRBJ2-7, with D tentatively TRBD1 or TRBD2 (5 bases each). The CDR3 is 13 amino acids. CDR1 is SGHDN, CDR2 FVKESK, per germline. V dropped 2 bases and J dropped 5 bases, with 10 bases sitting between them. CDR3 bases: TGTGCCAGCAGCCAATCGGGGACGGACGAGCAGTACTTC. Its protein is CASSQSGTDEQYF.